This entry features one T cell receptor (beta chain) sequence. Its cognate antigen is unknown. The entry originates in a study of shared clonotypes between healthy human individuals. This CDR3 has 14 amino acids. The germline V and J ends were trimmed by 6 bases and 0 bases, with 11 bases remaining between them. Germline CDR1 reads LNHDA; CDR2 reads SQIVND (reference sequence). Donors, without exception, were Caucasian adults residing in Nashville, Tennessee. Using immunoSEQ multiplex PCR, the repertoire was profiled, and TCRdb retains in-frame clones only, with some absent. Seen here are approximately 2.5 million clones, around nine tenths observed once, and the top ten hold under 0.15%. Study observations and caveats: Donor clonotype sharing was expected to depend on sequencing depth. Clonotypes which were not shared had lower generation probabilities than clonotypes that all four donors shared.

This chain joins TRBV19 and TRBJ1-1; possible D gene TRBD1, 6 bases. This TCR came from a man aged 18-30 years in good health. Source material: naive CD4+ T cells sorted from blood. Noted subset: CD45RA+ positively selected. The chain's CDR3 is CASSQDRLNTEAFF. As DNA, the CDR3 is TGTGCCAGTAGCCAGGACAGATTGAACACTGAAGCTTTCTTT. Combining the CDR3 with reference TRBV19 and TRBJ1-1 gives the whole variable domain DGGITQSPKYLFRKEGQNVTLSCEQNLNHDAMYWYRQDPGQGLRLIYYSQIVNDFQKGDIAEGYSVSREKKESFPLTVTSAQKNPTAFYLCASSQDRLNTEAFFGQGTRLTVV.